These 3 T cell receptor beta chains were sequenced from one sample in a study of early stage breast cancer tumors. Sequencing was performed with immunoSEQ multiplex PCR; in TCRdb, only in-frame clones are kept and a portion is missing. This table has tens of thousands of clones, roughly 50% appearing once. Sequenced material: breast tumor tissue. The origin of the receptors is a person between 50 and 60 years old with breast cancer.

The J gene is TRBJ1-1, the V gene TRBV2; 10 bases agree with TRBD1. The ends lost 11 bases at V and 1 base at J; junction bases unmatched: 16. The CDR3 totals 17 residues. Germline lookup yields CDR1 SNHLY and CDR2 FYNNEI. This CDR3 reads CAGTGQGILGWNTEAFF. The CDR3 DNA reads TGTGCCGGAACGGGACAGGGGATTCTGGGGTGGAACACTGAAGCTTTCTTT.

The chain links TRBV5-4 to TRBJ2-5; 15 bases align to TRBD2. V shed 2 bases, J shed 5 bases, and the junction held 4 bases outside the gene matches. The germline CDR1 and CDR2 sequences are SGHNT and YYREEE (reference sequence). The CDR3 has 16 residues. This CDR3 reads CASSFGLAGGKETQYF. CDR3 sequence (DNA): TGTGCCAGCAGCTTCGGACTAGCGGGAGGGAAGGAGACCCAGTACTTC.

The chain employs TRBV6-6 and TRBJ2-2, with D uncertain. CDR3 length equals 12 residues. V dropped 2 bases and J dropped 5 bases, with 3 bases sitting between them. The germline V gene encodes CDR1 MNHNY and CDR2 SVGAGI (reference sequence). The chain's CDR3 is CASSYGTGELFF. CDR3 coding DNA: TGTGCCAGCAGTTACGGGACCGGGGAGCTGTTTTTT.